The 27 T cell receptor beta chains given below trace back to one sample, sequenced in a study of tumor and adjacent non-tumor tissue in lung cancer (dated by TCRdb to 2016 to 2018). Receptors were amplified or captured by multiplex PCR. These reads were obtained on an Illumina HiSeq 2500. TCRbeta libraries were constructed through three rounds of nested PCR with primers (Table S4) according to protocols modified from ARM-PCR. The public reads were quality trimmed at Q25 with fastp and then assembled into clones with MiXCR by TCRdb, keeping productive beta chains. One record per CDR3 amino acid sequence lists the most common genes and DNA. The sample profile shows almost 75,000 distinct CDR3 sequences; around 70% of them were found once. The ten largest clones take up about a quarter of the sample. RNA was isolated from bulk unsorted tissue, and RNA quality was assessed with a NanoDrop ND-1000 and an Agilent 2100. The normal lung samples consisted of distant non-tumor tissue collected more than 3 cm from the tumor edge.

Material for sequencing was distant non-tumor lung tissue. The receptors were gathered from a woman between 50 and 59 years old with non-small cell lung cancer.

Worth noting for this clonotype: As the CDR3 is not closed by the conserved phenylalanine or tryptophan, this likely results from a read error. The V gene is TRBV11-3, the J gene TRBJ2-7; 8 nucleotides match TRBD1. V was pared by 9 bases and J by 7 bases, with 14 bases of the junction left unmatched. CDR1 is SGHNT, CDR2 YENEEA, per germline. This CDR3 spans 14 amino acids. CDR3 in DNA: TGTGCCAGGAGCCTCTCCGGACAGGGACGTGAGCAGTACTCC. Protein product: CARSLSGQGREQYS.

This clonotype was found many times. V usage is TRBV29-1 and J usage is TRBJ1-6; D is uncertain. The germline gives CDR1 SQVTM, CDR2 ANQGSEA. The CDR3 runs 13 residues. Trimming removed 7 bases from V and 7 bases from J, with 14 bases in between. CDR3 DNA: TGCAGCGCCCGACGCGAATCGAATTCACCCCTCCACTTT. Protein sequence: CSARRESNSPLHF.

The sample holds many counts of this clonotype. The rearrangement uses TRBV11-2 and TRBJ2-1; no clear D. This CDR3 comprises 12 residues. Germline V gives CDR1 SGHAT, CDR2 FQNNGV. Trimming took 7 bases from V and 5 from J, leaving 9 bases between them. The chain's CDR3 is CASNLLDNEQFF. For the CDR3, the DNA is TGTGCCAGCAATCTATTGGACAATGAGCAGTTCTTC.

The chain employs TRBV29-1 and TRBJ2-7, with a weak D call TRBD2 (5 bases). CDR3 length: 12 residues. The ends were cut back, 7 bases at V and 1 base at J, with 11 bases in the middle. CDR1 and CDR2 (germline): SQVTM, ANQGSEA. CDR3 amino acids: CSALTGSYEQYF. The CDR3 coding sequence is TGCAGCGCCTTAACGGGGTCCTACGAGCAGTACTTC.

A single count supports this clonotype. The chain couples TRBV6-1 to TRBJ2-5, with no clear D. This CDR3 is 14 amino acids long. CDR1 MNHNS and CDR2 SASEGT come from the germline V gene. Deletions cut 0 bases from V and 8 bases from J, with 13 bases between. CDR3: CASSEASGTGTQYF. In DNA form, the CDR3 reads TGTGCCAGCAGTGAAGCGTCCGGTACGGGTACCCAGTACTTC.

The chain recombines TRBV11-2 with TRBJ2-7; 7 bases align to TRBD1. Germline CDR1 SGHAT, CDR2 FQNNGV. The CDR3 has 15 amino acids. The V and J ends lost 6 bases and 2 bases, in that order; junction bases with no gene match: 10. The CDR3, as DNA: TGTGCCAGCAGATCGGGGACAGATCGGACCTACGAGCAGTACTTC. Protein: CASRSGTDRTYEQYF.

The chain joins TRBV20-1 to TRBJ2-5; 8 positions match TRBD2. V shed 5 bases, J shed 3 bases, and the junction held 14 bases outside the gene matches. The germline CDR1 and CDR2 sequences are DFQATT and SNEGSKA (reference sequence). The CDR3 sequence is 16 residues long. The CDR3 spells CSAFSFGGAVEETQYF. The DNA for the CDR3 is TGCAGTGCTTTCTCCTTCGGGGGGGCCGTAGAAGAGACCCAGTACTTC.

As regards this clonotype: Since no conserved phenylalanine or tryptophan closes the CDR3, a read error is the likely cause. The CDR3, as DNA: TGCAGTACTCCTGGGGGGCCAAAAAATGAGCAGTTCCTC. Translating it yields CSTPGGPKNEQFL. V is TRBV20-1 and J is TRBJ2-1, with D tentatively TRBD1 or TRBD2 (6 bases each). V dropped 8 bases and J dropped 7 bases, with 18 bases sitting between them. This CDR3 has 13 amino acids. Germline V gene lookup returns CDR1 DFQATT and CDR2 SNEGSKA (reference sequence).

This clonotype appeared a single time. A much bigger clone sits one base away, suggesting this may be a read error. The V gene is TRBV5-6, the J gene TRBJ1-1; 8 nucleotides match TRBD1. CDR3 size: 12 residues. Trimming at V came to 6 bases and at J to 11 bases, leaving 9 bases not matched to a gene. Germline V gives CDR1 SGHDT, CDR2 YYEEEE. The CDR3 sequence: CASTPQGGDAFF. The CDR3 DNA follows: TGTGCCAGCACGCCACAGGGGGGCGATGCTTTCTTT.

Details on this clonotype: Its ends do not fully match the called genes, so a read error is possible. This CDR3 reads CANSQRVGRAFEDEQFF. CDR3 sequence (DNA): TGTGCCAACAGCCAACGGGTCGGGAGGGCCTTTGAGGATGAGCAATTCTTC. The chain employs TRBV14 and TRBJ2-1; 8 bases fit TRBD2. CDR3 length equals 17 residues. Germline CDR1 SGHDN, CDR2 FVKESK. Using reference TRBV14 and TRBJ2-1 for the parts outside the CDR3, the full variable domain is EAGVTQFPSHSVIEKGQTVTLRCDPISGHDNLYWYRRVMGKEIKFLLHFVKESKQDESGMPNNRFLAERTGGTYSTLKVQPAELEDSGVYFCANSQRVGRAFEDEQFFGPGTRLTVL.

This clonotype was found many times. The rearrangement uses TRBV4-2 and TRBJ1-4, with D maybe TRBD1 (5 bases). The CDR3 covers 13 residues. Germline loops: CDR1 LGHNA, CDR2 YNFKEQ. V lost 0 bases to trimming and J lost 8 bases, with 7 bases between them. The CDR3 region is CASSQEWGEKLFF. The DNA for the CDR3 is TGTGCCAGCAGCCAAGAGTGGGGGGAAAAACTGTTTTTT.

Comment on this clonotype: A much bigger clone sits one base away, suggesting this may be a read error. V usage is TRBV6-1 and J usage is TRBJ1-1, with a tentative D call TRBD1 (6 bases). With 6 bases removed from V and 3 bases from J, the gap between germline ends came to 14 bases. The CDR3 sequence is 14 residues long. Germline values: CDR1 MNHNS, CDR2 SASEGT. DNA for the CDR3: TGTGCCAGCAGGGACAGAGCATTGGACACTGAAGCTTTCTTT. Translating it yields CASRDRALDTEAFF.

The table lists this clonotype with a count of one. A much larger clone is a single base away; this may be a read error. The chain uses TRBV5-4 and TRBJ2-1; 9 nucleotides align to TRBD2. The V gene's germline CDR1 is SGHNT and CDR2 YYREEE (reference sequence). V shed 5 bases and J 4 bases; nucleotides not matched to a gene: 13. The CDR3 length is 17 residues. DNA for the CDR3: TGTGCCAGCAGGCGGGGGGGTGGCGGGAGGATTTACAATGAGCAGTTCTTC. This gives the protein CASRRGGGGRIYNEQFF. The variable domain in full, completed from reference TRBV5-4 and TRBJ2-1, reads ETGVTQSPTHLIKTRGQQVTLRCSSQSGHNTVSWYQQALGQGPQFIFQYYREEENGRGNFPPRFSGLQFPNYSSELNVNALELDDSALYLCASRRGGGGRIYNEQFFGPGTRLTVL.

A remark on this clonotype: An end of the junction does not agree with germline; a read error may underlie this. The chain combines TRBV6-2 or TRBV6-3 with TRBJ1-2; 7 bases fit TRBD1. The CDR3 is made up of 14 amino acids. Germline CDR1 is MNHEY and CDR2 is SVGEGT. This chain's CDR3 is CASSRGHGQDGYTF. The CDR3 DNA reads TGTGCTAGCAGCCGCGGACATGGACAGGATGGCTACACCTTC.

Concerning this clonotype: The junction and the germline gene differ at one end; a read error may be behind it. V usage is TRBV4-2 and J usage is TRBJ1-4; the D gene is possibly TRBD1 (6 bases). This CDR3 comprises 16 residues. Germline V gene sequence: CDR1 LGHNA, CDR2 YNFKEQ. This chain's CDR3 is CASSLWGARDNENLFF. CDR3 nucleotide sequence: TGTGCCAGCAGCCTGTGGGGGGCACGAGATAATGAAAACCTGTTTTTT.

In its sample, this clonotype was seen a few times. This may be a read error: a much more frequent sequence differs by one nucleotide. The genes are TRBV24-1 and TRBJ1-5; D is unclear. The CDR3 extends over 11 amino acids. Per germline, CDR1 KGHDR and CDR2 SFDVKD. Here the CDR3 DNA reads TGTGCCATGCTACGGGATCAGGCCCAGCATTTT. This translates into CAMLRDQAQHF.

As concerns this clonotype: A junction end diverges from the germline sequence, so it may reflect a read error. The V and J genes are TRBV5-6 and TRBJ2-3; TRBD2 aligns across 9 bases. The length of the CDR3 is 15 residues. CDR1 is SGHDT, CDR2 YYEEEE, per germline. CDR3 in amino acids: CASSQLAGARDRQYF. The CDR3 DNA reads TGTGCCAGTAGCCAATTAGCGGGAGCAAGAGATAGGCAGTATTTT.

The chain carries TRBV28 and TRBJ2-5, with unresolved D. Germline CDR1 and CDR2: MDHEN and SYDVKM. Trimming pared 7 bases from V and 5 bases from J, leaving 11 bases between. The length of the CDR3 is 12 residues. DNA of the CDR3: TGTGCCAGCACCCGAAGGGTTGAGACCCAGTACTTC. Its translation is CASTRRVETQYF.

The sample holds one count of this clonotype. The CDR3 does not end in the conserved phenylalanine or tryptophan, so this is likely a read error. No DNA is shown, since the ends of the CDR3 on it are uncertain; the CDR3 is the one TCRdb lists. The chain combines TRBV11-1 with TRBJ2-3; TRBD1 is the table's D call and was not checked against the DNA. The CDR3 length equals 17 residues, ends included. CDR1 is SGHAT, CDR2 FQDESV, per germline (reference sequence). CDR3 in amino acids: CASSSNKGQIYTDTQCL.

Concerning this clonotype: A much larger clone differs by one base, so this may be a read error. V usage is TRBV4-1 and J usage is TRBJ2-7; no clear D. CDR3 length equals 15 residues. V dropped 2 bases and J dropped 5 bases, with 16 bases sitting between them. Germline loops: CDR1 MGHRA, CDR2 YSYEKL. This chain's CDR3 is CASSQRPMWSDEQYF. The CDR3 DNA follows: TGCGCCAGCAGCCAAAGACCCATGTGGTCTGACGAGCAGTACTTC.

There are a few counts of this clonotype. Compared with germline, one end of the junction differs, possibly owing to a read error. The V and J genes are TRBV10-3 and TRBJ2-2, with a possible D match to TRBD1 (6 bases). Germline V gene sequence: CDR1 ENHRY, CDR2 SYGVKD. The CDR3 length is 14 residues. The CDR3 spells CAFSEGVFTGELFF. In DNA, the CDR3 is TGTGCCTTCAGTGAGGGGGTATTCACCGGGGAGCTGTTTTTC.

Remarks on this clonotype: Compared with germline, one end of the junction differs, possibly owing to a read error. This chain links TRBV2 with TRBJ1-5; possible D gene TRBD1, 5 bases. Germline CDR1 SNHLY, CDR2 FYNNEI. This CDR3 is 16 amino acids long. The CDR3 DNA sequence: TGTGCCAGCAGTCCGGTGGGGCAGTATAGCAATCAGCTCCAGCATTTT. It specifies CASSPVGQYSNQLQHF.

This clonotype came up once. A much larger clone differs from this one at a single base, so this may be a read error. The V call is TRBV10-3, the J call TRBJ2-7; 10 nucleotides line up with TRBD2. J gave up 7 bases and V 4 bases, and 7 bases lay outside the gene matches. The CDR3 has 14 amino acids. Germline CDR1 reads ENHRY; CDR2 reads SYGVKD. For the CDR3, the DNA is TGTGCCATCAGTGTGTTAGCGGGAGGTGAAGAGCAGTACTTC. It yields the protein CAISVLAGGEEQYF.

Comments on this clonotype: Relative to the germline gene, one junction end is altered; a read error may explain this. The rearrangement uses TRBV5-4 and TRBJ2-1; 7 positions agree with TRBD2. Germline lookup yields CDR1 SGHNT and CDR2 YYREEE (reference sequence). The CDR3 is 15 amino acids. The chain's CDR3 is CASSPGLSGHNEKFF. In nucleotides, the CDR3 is TGTGCCAGCAGCCCGGGACTATCTGGACACAATGAGAAGTTCTTC.

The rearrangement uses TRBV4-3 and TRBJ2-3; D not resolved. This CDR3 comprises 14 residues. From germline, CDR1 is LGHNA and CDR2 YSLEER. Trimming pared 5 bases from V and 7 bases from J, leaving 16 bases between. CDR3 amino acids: CASSVLTSEYTQYF. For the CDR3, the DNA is TGCGCCAGCAGCGTTTTGACCTCAGAGTATACGCAGTATTTT.

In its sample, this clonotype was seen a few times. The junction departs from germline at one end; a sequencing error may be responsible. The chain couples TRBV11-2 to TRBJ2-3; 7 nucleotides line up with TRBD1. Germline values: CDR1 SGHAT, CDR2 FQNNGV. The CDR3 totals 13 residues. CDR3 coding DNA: TGTGCCAGCAACTTAAAAGAGGGACAGATGCAGTATTTT. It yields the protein CASNLKEGQMQYF.

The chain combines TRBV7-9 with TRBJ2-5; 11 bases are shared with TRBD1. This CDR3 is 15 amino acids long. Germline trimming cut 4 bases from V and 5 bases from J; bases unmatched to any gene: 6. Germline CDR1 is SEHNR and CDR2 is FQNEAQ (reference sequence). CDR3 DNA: TGTGCCAGCAGCTGGAGGACAGGGGGCTTGGAGACCCAGTACTTC. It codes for CASSWRTGGLETQYF.